This T cell receptor beta chain was recovered during a study of T cell responses to AZD1222 COVID-19 vaccine. Study-wide results and caveats: No day 14 peak samples; only post-peak repertoires were characterized. The reported proportion of spike-specific TCRs targeting unmutated variant regions was nearly half.

As to this clone: Its antigen is not known.

Measured with immunoSEQ multiplex PCR; TCRdb has only the in-frame clones, and not every one. Here the sample spans roughly 120,000 clones, 87% being singletons. The V end lost 4 bases, the J end lost 0 bases, and 19 bases lay between the germline ends. CDR1 is LGHNA, CDR2 YSLEER, per germline. The CDR3 spans 17 residues. The TCR comes from an adult in good health. The sample was peripheral blood, taken on day 0 of AZD1222 vaccination. This chain uses TRBV4-3 with TRBJ2-7; D is unclear. Written as DNA, the CDR3 is TGCGCCAGCAGCCTGGCGGCGAGCCTCGACCTCTCCTACGAGCAGTACTTC. Its translation is CASSLAASLDLSYEQYF.